The rows below give T cell receptor beta chains drawn from one sample of a study of beta chain features in type 1 diabetes. Produced via immunoSEQ multiplex PCR; TCRdb's table is partial and in-frame only. Counted here are roughly 330,000 clones, roughly 12% occurring once; the ten biggest clones make up 0.013% to 0.015%. The sequencing sample was made of naive CD4+ T cells from blood. These receptors were collected from a woman in her late teens or twenties with type 1 diabetes. Both conserved end residues are part of each CDR3. Fields, in order: J gene, V gene, D gene, CDR3 protein. D genes are given only for firm matches.

TRBJ1-2	TRBV7-2	TRBD1	CASSLGQGASYGYTF
TRBJ2-7	TRBV28	TRBD1	CASSDPKTGHSEQYF
TRBJ1-2	TRBV30	.	CAWSGVQGPYGYTF
TRBJ2-5	TRBV7-2	TRBD2	CASSLAGTSGSGEETQYF
TRBJ2-3	TRBV7-2	.	CASSPQGDTQYF
TRBJ2-3	TRBV7-2	.	CASSPITDTQYF
TRBJ2-7	TRBV28	TRBD2	CASSSRTSGRIYEQYF
TRBJ2-1	TRBV5-4	.	CASSVLGNEQFF
TRBJ2-7	TRBV28	.	CASSPGSYYEQYF
TRBJ1-4	TRBV28	.	CASTQYTTNEKLFF
TRBJ2-1	TRBV4-3	.	CASSQEGGYNEQFF
TRBJ1-5	TRBV19	TRBD1	CASRPTPGQGLSNQPQHF
TRBJ2-1	TRBV5-1	.	CASSLGSSFYNEQFF
TRBJ1-5	TRBV7-9	.	CASSLVTGKANQPQHF
TRBJ2-1	TRBV30	.	CAWSGPQASYNEQFF
TRBJ2-1	TRBV6-6	.	CASSYSTTNRLEQFF
TRBJ2-3	TRBV10-2	.	CAGLSTSTDTQYF
TRBJ2-3	TRBV7-6	TRBD2	CASSASGRGADTQYF
TRBJ1-4	TRBV5-4	.	CASRVAPTNEKLFF
TRBJ2-3	TRBV7-2	.	CASSLGEQAWADTQYF
TRBJ2-1	TRBV6-6	TRBD1	CASSDRGNEQFF
TRBJ2-4	TRBV7-9	TRBD2	CASSLRTSVNIQYF
TRBJ2-2	TRBV11-2	.	CASSLGQVTGELFF
TRBJ1-2	TRBV15	.	CATSRVGGYRDGYTF
TRBJ1-4	TRBV19	TRBD1	CASKSGQGDEKLFF
TRBJ1-4	TRBV29-1	.	CSVEAQGPNEKLFF
TRBJ2-1	TRBV5-1	.	CASSHPLSSYNEQFF